The rows below give T cell receptor beta chains drawn from one sample of a study of blood T cell repertoires in COVID-19. Repertoires were generated with immunoSEQ multiplex PCR, while TCRdb's copy carries only in-frame clones and drops some. The sample lists under 250,000 clones; about 80% were seen once. Sequenced input: PBMCs or T cells enriched from blood (not recorded which). Receptors were obtained from a woman aged 40 to 50 with acute COVID-19. Both conserved end residues are part of each CDR3. Each record gives: clone size, D gene, J gene, V gene, CDR3 DNA, CDR3 protein. The D gene is left open where the match is weak. Only some rows state a clone size, as once, few, many or a class for expanded clones.

size: .; D: .; J: TRBJ1-1; V: TRBV5-6; DNA: TGTGCCAGCAGCTGGGGTGGAGGGGATACTGAAGCTTTCTTT; CDR3: CASSWGGGDTEAFF
size: .; D: .; J: TRBJ1-1; V: TRBV29-1; DNA: TGCAGCGTTGAGTACAGGGCCTACACTGAAGCTTTCTTT; CDR3: CSVEYRAYTEAFF
size: .; D: TRBD1; J: TRBJ1-3; V: TRBV3-1/TRBV3-2; DNA: TGTGCCAGCAGCCAAGAACAGGGGAAAGCTGGAAACACCATATATTTT; CDR3: CASSQEQGKAGNTIYF
size: .; D: .; J: TRBJ1-2; V: TRBV7-9; DNA: TGTGCCAGCAGCGCTCCCTGGTCCGGGACACGTGGCTACACCTTC; CDR3: CASSAPWSGTRGYTF
size: .; D: TRBD2; J: TRBJ2-1; V: TRBV6-2/TRBV6-3; DNA: TGTGCCAGCAGTTCCCTCCTAGCGGGAAGCTCCTACAATGAGCAGTTCTTC; CDR3: CASSSLLAGSSYNEQFF
size: .; D: .; J: TRBJ1-2; V: TRBV10-3; DNA: TGTGCCATCAGTGTGGGGGGTAACTATGGCTACACCTTC; CDR3: CAISVGGNYGYTF
size: .; D: TRBD1; J: TRBJ2-2; V: TRBV6-5; DNA: TGTGCCAGCAGCGGACAGGGGGGTTTCATCGGGGAGCTGTTTTTT; CDR3: CASSGQGGFIGELFF
size: .; D: .; J: TRBJ2-1; V: TRBV6-5; DNA: TGTGCCAGCAGTTACCGGAGGCTAGCAAGTGAGCAGTTCTTC; CDR3: CASSYRRLASEQFF
size: .; D: TRBD1; J: TRBJ1-2; V: TRBV30; DNA: TGTGCCTGGGTGGCCCCGGACAGGGCCCGTGGCTACACCTTC; CDR3: CAWVAPDRARGYTF
size: .; D: TRBD2; J: TRBJ2-1; V: TRBV2; DNA: TGTGCCAGCAGACCGGGGGGGCCGGTCAATGAGCAGTTCTTC; CDR3: CASRPGGPVNEQFF
size: .; D: TRBD2; J: TRBJ2-1; V: TRBV29-1; DNA: TGCAGCGTTCTAGTAGCGGGGTCAGTTAATGAGCAGTTCTTC; CDR3: CSVLVAGSVNEQFF
size: .; D: TRBD1; J: TRBJ1-6; V: TRBV9; DNA: TGTGCCAGCAGCGTCGATACAGGGGCCTATAATTCACCCCTCCACTTT; CDR3: CASSVDTGAYNSPLHF
size: .; D: .; J: TRBJ2-4; V: TRBV5-1; DNA: TGCGCCAGTACCCGGACAGTAGGAGCCAAAAACATTCAGTACTTC; CDR3: CASTRTVGAKNIQYF
size: .; D: .; J: TRBJ2-1; V: TRBV24-1; DNA: TGTGCCACCAGTGCCAGCCACAGGGATGAGCAGTTCTTC; CDR3: CATSASHRDEQFF
size: .; D: TRBD1; J: TRBJ1-1; V: TRBV12-5; DNA: TGTGCTAGTGGTTTGGTACCCGGGACAGGACCGAACACTGAAGCTTTCTTT; CDR3: CASGLVPGTGPNTEAFF
size: few; D: TRBD1; J: TRBJ2-6; V: TRBV11-3; DNA: TGTGCCAGCAGCTCCGGACAGGGAATGTGGGGGGCCAACGTCCTGACTTTC; CDR3: CASSSGQGMWGANVLTF
size: .; D: .; J: TRBJ2-3; V: TRBV5-1; DNA: TGCGCCAGCAGCTTGGCCTTACTTAGCACAGATACGCAGTATTTT; CDR3: CASSLALLSTDTQYF